These T cell receptor beta chains were read from a single sample in a study of T-cell memory formation after mild COVID-19. One entry per CDR3 protein, called by TCRdb with MiXCR from the 5' RACE reads. The sample records tens of thousands of distinct CDR3 sequences, about 30% being singletons. Sequenced: PBMCs or a T cell subset sorted from them (not recorded which). The receptors come from a man between 18 and 35 years old who had mild COVID-19 (a few samples of this study predate the infection). Cell type and time point are not known. The conserved cysteine and the conserved F or W are not part of the CDR3 here. Each record gives: V gene, CDR3 length, D gene, J gene, CDR3 protein. D genes are given only for firm matches.

>TRBV19|10|.|TRBJ1-2
ASSIAGKGYT
>TRBV7-9|13|TRBD1|TRBJ1-5
ASSPGTGGNQPQH
>TRBV6-6|10|.|TRBJ1-1
ASSGRNTEAF
>TRBV3-2|14|.|TRBJ2-5
ASSPEETGVKETQY
>TRBV15|14|.|TRBJ2-3
APTHPRADGTDTQY
>TRBV5-1|13|.|TRBJ1-4
ASLLRDQGCEKLF
>TRBV7-9|12|.|TRBJ2-7
ASSLGQADYEQY
>TRBV4-1|10|.|TRBJ2-5
ASSQDSETQY
>TRBV9|10|TRBD1|TRBJ2-5
ASSDRGETQY
>TRBV6-5|13|TRBD1|TRBJ2-5
ASSRTGALQETQY
>TRBV4-3|13|.|TRBJ1-5
ASSQDGGPNQPQH
>TRBV6-5|15|.|TRBJ2-5
ASSYSFGGEGEETQY
>TRBV12-3/TRBV12-4|12|TRBD1|TRBJ1-1
ASRRDRGSTEAF
>TRBV20-1|13|.|TRBJ1-1
SASENRVGGSEAF
>TRBV5-1|14|.|TRBJ2-1
ASSPSTGSLYNEQF
>TRBV6-2/TRBV6-3|13|TRBD1|TRBJ2-1
ASKVRDREYNEQF
>TRBV27|13|.|TRBJ2-1
ASNVGGNHRSTQF
>TRBV27|13|TRBD2|TRBJ2-1
ASSLTSGGYNEQF
>TRBV2|13|TRBD1|TRBJ1-5
ASSDIQGYNQPQH
>TRBV12-3/TRBV12-4|14|TRBD1|TRBJ1-6
ASSLTGLSYNSPLH
>TRBV5-1|13|TRBD1|TRBJ1-3
ASSQTGPSGNTIY
>TRBV18|12|.|TRBJ2-1
ASSPLDRYNEQF
>TRBV12-3/TRBV12-4|13|TRBD2|TRBJ2-5
ASMTGRDPRETQY
>TRBV24-1|13|TRBD1|TRBJ2-7
ATSAGQGLTYEQY
>TRBV7-4|13|.|TRBJ2-7
ASSFLGAVGYEQY
>TRBV7-9|15|TRBD2|TRBJ2-3
ASSPPPAGGQKDTQY
>TRBV5-1|14|.|TRBJ2-1
ASSLAEFSRDNEQF
>TRBV6-6|12|.|TRBJ2-4
ASSTRGRENIQY
>TRBV7-2|11|.|TRBJ1-1
ASSPGLDTEAF
>TRBV4-3|15|TRBD2|TRBJ2-1
ASSQDLFGGAQDEQF
>TRBV11-2|13|.|TRBJ2-1
ASSSAGARGREQF
>TRBV5-5|17|TRBD1|TRBJ1-1
ASSFQSVDRGLLNTEAF
>TRBV29-1|10|.|TRBJ1-1
SVVRGSTEAF
>TRBV20-1|10|TRBD2|TRBJ2-4
SAREGLAVQY
>TRBV7-9|14|TRBD1|TRBJ1-1
ASSFSLGQGAEDAF
>TRBV30|11|TRBD2|TRBJ2-1
AWTAGGYNEQF
>TRBV11-1|12|TRBD1|TRBJ2-7
ASSLALTGEEQY
>TRBV3-1|14|.|TRBJ2-3
ASSQEGGGHTDTQY
>TRBV2|12|.|TRBJ2-1
ASSTGTRNNEQF
>TRBV7-6|12|.|TRBJ1-4
ASSLSGADEKLF
>TRBV4-2|14|.|TRBJ2-1
ASSQDVAGVNNEQF
>TRBV6-2/TRBV6-3|13|.|TRBJ2-6
ASSSQNSGANVLT
>TRBV5-4|12|.|TRBJ2-1
ASNPGASYNEQF
>TRBV27|13|.|TRBJ1-2
ASRDLGGRSYGYT
>TRBV27|13|TRBD1|TRBJ2-1
ASSLSGQGVDEQF
>TRBV27|12|.|TRBJ1-1
ASSLTDTNTEAF
>TRBV7-2|14|.|TRBJ2-3
ASSSLYDIGTDTQY
>TRBV12-3/TRBV12-4|11|.|TRBJ2-1
ASSSPGRNEQF
>TRBV6-5|12|.|TRBJ2-7
ASSYRAGDYEQY
>TRBV5-6|13|.|TRBJ2-3
ASSLHPIWTDTQY
>TRBV4-3|13|.|TRBJ2-7
ASSQDWGAPYEQY
>TRBV7-9|10|.|TRBJ2-4
ASSLDGLIQY
>TRBV6-5|12|.|TRBJ2-3
ASSYSRPHNTQY
>TRBV7-9|8|.|TRBJ2-1
ASSLEEQF
>TRBV27|12|.|TRBJ2-2
ASSGGGNTGELF
>TRBV7-2|15|.|TRBJ1-4
ASSLEGRERNNEKLF
>TRBV6-5|12|TRBD1|TRBJ1-1
ASSYRSGGTEAF